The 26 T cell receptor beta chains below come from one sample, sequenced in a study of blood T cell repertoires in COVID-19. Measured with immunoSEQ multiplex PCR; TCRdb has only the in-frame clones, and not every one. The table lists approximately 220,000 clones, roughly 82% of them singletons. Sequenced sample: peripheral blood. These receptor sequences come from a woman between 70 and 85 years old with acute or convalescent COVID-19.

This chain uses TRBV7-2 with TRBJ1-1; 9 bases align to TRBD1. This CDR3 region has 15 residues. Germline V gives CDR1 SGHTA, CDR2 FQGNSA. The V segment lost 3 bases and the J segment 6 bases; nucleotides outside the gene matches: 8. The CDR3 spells CASSLGGQGGSEAFF. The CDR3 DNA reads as TGTGCCAGCAGCTTGGGGGGACAGGGAGGATCTGAAGCTTTCTTT.

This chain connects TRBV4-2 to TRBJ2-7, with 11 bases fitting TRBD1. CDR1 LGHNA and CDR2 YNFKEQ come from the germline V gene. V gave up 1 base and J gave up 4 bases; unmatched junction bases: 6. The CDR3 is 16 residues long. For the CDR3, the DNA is TGTGCCAGCAGCCAAGGTCGGGACAGGGGGTCTTACGAGCAGTACTTC. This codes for CASSQGRDRGSYEQYF.

The CDR3 loop is CASQAESISYNEQFF. In DNA, the CDR3 is TGTGCCAGCCAAGCCGAAAGTATCTCCTACAATGAGCAGTTCTTC. The chain joins TRBV28 to TRBJ2-1; the D is unclear. This CDR3 has 15 amino acids. Germline CDR1 and CDR2: MDHEN and SYDVKM. V gave up 8 bases and J gave up 0 bases, with 14 bases separating them.

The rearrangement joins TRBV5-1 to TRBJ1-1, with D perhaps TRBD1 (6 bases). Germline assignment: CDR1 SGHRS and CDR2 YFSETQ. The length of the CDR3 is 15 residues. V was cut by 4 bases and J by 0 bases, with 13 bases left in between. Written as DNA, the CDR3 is TGCGCCAGCAGCACACAAGGGACAATGAACACTGAAGCTTTCTTT. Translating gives CASSTQGTMNTEAFF.

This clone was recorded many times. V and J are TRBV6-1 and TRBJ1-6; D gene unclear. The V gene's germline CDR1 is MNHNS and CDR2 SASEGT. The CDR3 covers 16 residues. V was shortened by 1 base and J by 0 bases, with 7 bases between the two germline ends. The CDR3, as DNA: TGTGCCAGCAGTGAAGACATTTTCTCCTATAATTCACCCCTCCACTTT. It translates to CASSEDIFSYNSPLHF.

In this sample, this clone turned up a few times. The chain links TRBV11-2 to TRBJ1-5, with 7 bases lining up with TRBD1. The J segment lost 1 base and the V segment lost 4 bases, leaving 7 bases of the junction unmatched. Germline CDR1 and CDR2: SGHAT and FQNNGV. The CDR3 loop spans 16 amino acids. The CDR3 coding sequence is TGTGCCAGCAGCTGGTCGGGACAGAAAAGCAATCAGCCCCAGCATTTT. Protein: CASSWSGQKSNQPQHF.

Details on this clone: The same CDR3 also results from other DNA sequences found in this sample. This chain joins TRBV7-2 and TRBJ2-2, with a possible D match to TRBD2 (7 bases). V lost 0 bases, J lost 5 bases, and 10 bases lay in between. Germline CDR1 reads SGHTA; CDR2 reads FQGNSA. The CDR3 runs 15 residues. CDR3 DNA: TGTGCCAGCAGCTTAGCGGGGGGGCGAACCGGGGAGCTGTTTTTT. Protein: CASSLAGGRTGELFF.

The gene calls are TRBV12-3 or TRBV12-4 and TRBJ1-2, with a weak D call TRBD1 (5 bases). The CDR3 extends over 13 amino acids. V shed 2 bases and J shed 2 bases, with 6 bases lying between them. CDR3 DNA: TGTGCCAGCAGTTTACAGGGAAACTATGGCTACACCTTC. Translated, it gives CASSLQGNYGYTF.

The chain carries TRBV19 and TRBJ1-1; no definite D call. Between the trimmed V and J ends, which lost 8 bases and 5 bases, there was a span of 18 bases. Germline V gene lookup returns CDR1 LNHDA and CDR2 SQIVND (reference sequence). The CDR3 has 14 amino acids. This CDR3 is CASVGQMRETEAFF. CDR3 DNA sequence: TGTGCCAGTGTGGGTCAAATGAGGGAGACTGAAGCTTTCTTT. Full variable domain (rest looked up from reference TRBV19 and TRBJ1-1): DGGITQSPKYLFRKEGQNVTLSCEQNLNHDAMYWYRQDPGQGLRLIYYSQIVNDFQKGDIAEGYSVSREKKESFPLTVTSAQKNPTAFYLCASVGQMRETEAFFGQGTRLTVV.

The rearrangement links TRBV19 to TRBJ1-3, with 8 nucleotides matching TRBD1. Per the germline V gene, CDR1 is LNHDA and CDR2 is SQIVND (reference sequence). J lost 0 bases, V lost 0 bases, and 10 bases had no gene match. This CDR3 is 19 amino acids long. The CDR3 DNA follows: TGTGCCAGTAGTATAGATCCGCCCGGACAGGGAATCTCTGGAAACACCATATATTTT. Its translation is CASSIDPPGQGISGNTIYF.

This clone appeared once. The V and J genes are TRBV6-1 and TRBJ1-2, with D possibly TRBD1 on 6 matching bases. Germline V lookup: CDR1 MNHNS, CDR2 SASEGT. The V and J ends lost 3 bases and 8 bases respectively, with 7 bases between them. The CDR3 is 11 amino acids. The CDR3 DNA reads TGTGCCAGCAGTGAGAGGGGGGGCTACACCTTC. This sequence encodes CASSERGGYTF.

In DNA form, the CDR3 reads TGTGCCAGCAGCGCAGGGGGCTGGACTGAAGCTTTCTTT. It encodes CASSAGGWTEAFF. The rearrangement links TRBV9 to TRBJ1-1, with 8 bases aligning to TRBD1. J gave up 5 bases and V 3 bases, and 3 bases lay outside the gene matches. CDR3 length: 13 amino acids. Germline CDR1 and CDR2: SGDLS and YYNGEE.

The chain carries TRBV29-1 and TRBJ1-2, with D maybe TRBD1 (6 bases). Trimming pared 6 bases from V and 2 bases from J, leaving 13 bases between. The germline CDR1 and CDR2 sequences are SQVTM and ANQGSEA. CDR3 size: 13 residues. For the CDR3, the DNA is TGCAGCGTACGGACAGAGCACAACTATGGCTACACCTTC. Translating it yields CSVRTEHNYGYTF.

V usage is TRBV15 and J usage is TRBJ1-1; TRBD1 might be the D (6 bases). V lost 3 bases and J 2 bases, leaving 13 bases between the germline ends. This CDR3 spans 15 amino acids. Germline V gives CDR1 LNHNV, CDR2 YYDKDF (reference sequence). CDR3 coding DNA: TGTGCCACCAGCAGCTTTACAGGGATTAACACTGAAGCTTTCTTT. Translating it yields CATSSFTGINTEAFF.

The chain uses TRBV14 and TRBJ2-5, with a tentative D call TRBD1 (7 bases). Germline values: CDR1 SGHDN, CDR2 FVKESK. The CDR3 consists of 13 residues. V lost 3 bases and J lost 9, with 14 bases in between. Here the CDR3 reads CASSHQGGRAQYF. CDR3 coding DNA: TGTGCCAGCAGCCATCAGGGGGGACGGGCCCAGTACTTC.

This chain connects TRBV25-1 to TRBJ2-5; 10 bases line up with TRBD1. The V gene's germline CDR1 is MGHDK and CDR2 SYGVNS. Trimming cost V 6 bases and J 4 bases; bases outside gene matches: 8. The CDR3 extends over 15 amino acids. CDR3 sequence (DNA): TGTGCCAGCAGGGGACAGGGGACCCCTCGAGAGACCCAGTACTTC. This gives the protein CASRGQGTPRETQYF.

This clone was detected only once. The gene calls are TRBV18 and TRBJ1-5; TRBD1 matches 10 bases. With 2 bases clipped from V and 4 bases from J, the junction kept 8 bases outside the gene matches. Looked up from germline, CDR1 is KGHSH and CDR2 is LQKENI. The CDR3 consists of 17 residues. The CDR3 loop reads CASSPYGTGALNQPQHF. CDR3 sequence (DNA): TGTGCCAGCTCACCATACGGGACAGGGGCGCTTAATCAGCCCCAGCATTTT.

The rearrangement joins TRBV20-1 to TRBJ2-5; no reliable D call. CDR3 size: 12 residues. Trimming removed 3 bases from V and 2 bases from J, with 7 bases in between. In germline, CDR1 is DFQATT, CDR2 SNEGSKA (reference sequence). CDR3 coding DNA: TGCAGTGCTAGTGGGCAGCAAGAGACCCAGTACTTC. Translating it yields CSASGQQETQYF.

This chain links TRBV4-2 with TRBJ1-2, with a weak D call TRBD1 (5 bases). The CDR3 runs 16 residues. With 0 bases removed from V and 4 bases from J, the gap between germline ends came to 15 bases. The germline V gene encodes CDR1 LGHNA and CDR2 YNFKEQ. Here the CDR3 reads CASSQERQPLLYGYTF. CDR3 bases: TGTGCCAGCAGCCAAGAAAGACAGCCCCTACTCTATGGCTACACCTTC.

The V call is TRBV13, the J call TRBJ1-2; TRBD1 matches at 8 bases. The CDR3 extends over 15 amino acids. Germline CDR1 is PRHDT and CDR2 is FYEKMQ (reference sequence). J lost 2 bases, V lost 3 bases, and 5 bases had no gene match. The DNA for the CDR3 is TGTGCCAGCAGCTTCCGACAGGGGAACAACTATGGCTACACCTTC. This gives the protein CASSFRQGNNYGYTF.

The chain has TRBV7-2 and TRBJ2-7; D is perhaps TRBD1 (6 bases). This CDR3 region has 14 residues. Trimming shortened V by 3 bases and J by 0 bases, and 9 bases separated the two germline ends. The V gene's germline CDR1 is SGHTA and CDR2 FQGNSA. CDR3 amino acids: CASSFHRDSYEQYF. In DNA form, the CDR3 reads TGTGCCAGCAGCTTCCACAGGGACTCCTACGAGCAGTACTTC.

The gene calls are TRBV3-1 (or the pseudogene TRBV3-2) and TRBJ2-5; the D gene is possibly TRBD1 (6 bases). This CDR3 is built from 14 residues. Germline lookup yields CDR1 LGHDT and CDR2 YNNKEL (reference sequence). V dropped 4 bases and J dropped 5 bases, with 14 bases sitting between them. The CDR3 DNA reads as TGTGCCAGCAGCCTCAACAGGGAAATGGAGACCCAGTACTTC. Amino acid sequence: CASSLNREMETQYF.

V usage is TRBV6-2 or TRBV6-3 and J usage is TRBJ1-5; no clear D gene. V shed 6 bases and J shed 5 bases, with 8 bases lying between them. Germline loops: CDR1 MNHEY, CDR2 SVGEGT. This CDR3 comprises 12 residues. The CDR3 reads CASSFADQPQHF. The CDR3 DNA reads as TGTGCCAGCAGCTTTGCGGATCAGCCCCAGCATTTT.

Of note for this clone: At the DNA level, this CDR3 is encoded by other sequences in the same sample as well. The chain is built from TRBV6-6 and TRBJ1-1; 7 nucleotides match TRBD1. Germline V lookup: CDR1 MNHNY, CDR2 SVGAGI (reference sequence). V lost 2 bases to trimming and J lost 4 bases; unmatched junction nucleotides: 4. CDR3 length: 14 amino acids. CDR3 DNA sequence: TGTGCCAGCAGTTACGGCCAGGGGGTCACTGAAGCTTTCTTT. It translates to CASSYGQGVTEAFF.

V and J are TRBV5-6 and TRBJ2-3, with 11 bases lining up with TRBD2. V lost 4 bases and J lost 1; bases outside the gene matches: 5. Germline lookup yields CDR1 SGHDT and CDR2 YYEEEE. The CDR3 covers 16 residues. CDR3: CASSQGLAVRTDTQYF. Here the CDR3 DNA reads TGTGCCAGCAGCCAGGGACTAGCGGTGCGCACAGATACGCAGTATTTT. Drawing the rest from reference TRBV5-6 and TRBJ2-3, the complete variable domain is DAGVTQSPTHLIKTRGQQVTLRCSPKSGHDTVSWYQQALGQGPQFIFQYYEEEERQRGNFPDRFSGHQFPNYSSELNVNALLLGDSALYLCASSQGLAVRTDTQYFGPGTRLTVL.

In DNA, the CDR3 is TGCGCCAGCAGCTTGGCGGCCAGGGGAGTGAACACTGAAGCTTTCTTT. Translated: CASSLAARGVNTEAFF. This chain uses TRBV5-1 with TRBJ1-1, with D possibly matching TRBD1 (6 bases). CDR1 and CDR2 (germline): SGHRS, YFSETQ. CDR3 length equals 16 residues. Trimming shortened V by 0 bases and J by 0 bases, and 12 bases separated the two germline ends.